Given below is one T cell receptor beta chain in context. These data belong to a study of blood T cell repertoires in COVID-19. Across the study: COVID-19 samples from acute and convalescent phases originated in the United States, Italy and Spain. PBMCs, B-cell-depleted T cells, or T cells provided the cDNA or gDNA that made up the material.

In the original analysis: Amplification of reference gene primers was used by the study to estimate nucleated cell counts. TCRdb's copy holds only in-frame clones and misses some; the assay was immunoSEQ multiplex PCR. V and J calls and clone size are given by that table; D and trimming were obtained from the DNA. Of tens of thousands of clones listed, around 80% are singletons. Trimming took off 6 bases at V and 4 bases at J, with 15 bases between the two ends. The CDR3 runs to 14 residues. The germline V gene has CDR1 MNHEY and CDR2 SVGEGT. The rearrangement links TRBV6-2 or TRBV6-3 to TRBJ1-1; TRBD1 is a possible D gene (6 bases). The sequence derives from a human donor in a cohort sampled during active COVID-19. Input material: peripheral blood. Here the CDR3 DNA reads TGTGCCAGCAGACCTACAGGGAGAGGCACTGAAGCTTTCTTT. Its protein is CASRPTGRGTEAFF.